Listed below are T cell receptor beta chains from one sample, sequenced in a study of blood T cell repertoires in COVID-19. Sequencing used immunoSEQ multiplex PCR; TCRdb keeps in-frame clones, though not all of them. The sample comprises under 300,000 clones, roughly 84% of which are singletons, and 2% to 2.5% rests with the top ten. Sequencing input: peripheral blood. The receptors originated from a woman aged 40-49 years who had recovered from COVID-19. Both conserved end residues are trimmed from each CDR3.

V | CDR3
TRBV19 | ASSPTGFSYEQY
TRBV12-5 | ASGSDRSFHEQY
TRBV25-1 | ASRGEGYT
TRBV10-3 | AISGSGGRSSYNEQF
TRBV19 | ASSRGYEQY
TRBV4-3 | ASSQVDRGASGELF
TRBV19 | ASSDSISNQPQH
TRBV6-5 | ASSKTTGYEQY
TRBV7-2 | ASSPGGKQETQY
TRBV7-9 | ASSPTGGRSDTQY
TRBV19 | ASSPTGGIETQY
TRBV6-5 | ASSPQGGGSYEQY
TRBV19 | ATSTPLAGNTYEQY
TRBV7-8 | ASSVTGTGYNEQF
TRBV2 | AGRTGAGNTIY
TRBV19 | ASSIDHRQGAYEQY
TRBV2 | ASSLGQGNTEAF
TRBV7-2 | ASSMGLAAKNIQY
TRBV6-2/TRBV6-3 | ASSYTRRGGGELF
TRBV11-3 | ASSSTMASGREQY
TRBV30 | AWRDRAGGEKLF
TRBV6-5 | ASSYSGTSLRNTIY
TRBV5-6 | ASSRTGTGTTEAF
TRBV18 | ASSPEGDYGYT
TRBV25-1 | ASSPTGGINQPQH
TRBV2 | ASGGNPRGLTDTQY
TRBV18 | ASSHIDNSPLH
TRBV5-1 | ASSSGLTYTGELF
TRBV28 | ASTSGGLNQPQH
TRBV7-6 | ASSLALAGSNTDTQY
TRBV19 | ASRTGGTDTQY
TRBV24-1 | ATSLGGSNQPQH
TRBV2 | ASSGSSRQY
TRBV2 | ASTGHRETQY
TRBV29-1 | SVYSGWLF
TRBV19 | ASSRRLTDTQY
TRBV5-6 | ASSDWYNSPLH
TRBV7-3 | ASSLTGTSTDTQY
TRBV6-5 | ASSPWDRDNEQY
TRBV10-3 | AIGTASNYGYT
TRBV7-2 | ASSWENRVGYGYT
TRBV3-1/TRBV3-2 | ASSLRTGVNTEAF